The 23 T cell receptor beta chains below all came from one sample that was sequenced in a study of T cell changes during pregnancy in multiple sclerosis. Produced via immunoSEQ multiplex PCR; TCRdb's table is partial and in-frame only. Among 80,000 to 100,000 clones listed, over 80% were seen once. Source: peripheral blood, taken in the first trimester of pregnancy. These receptors were collected from a female donor with multiple sclerosis, enrolled in a pregnancy study.

The CDR3 DNA reads TGTGCCAGCAGTGAGACAGGGAAAGAGACCCAGTACTTC. Translating it yields CASSETGKETQYF. The genes are TRBV25-1 and TRBJ2-5, with 7 bases identical to TRBD1. Germline loops: CDR1 MGHDK, CDR2 SYGVNS. The CDR3 has 13 residues. J was trimmed by 3 bases and V by 3 bases; bases with no gene match: 1.

The chain uses TRBV7-6 and TRBJ1-5; D is perhaps TRBD1 (5 bases). The CDR3 totals 14 residues. V lost 3 bases to trimming and J lost 0 bases, with 6 bases between them. From germline, CDR1 is SGHVS and CDR2 FNYEAQ. The CDR3 spells CASSLTDSNQPQHF. DNA of the CDR3: TGTGCCAGCAGCTTGACAGATAGCAATCAGCCCCAGCATTTT.

The chain carries TRBV27 and TRBJ2-2; D is uncertain. The CDR3 is 16 residues long. Germline values: CDR1 MNHEY, CDR2 SMNVEV (reference sequence). V lost 3 bases and J 2 bases, leaving 13 bases between the germline ends. In DNA form, the CDR3 reads TGTGCCAGCAGTTTTACCCCCAGGAAAAACACCGGGGAGCTGTTTTTT. Translated: CASSFTPRKNTGELFF.

The chain employs TRBV2 and TRBJ1-2, with D maybe TRBD1 (6 bases). V was trimmed by 1 base and J by 0 bases, leaving 12 bases between them. The CDR3 contains 16 residues. CDR1 is SNHLY, CDR2 FYNNEI, per germline. CDR3 residues: CASSEDRELANYGYTF. CDR3 DNA sequence: TGTGCCAGCAGTGAAGACAGGGAGTTAGCTAACTATGGCTACACCTTC.

V gene TRBV9 combines with J gene TRBJ1-3; D might be TRBD1 (6 bases). Germline loops: CDR1 SGDLS, CDR2 YYNGEE. Trimming took 1 base from V and 2 from J, leaving 16 bases between them. The CDR3 length is 17 residues. The CDR3: CASSVLGAGETGNTIYF. The CDR3 coding sequence is TGTGCCAGCAGCGTATTGGGGGCAGGGGAAACTGGAAACACCATATATTTT.

The CDR3 spells CASSSGYQYF. The CDR3 region has the DNA TGTGCCAGCAGCTCAGGATATCAGTACTTC. The V gene is TRBV28, the J gene TRBJ2-7; unclear D gene. Trimming stripped 6 bases from V and 10 bases from J, with 10 bases between. The CDR3 sequence is 10 residues long. Germline loops: CDR1 MDHEN, CDR2 SYDVKM.

The chain employs TRBV12-2 and TRBJ1-5. TRBV12-2 is a pseudogene locus. This CDR3 comprises 15 residues. CDR3 nucleotide sequence: TGTGCAAGTCGCTTCTTACGGGATCTCAATCAGCCCCAGCATTTT. Translating gives CASRFLRDLNQPQHF.

The chain has TRBV6-5 and TRBJ2-5; the D gene is possibly TRBD2 (6 bases). Gene TRBJ2-7 matches the end of the DNA better, so the J call may be wrong. Per the germline V gene, CDR1 is MNHEY and CDR2 is SVGAGI. The CDR3 loop spans 13 amino acids. The CDR3 coding sequence is TGTGCCAGCAGTAGGACGGGAGCCTACGAGCAGTACTTC. It yields the protein CASSRTGAYEQYF.

This clone was detected only once. The V call is TRBV7-9, the J call TRBJ2-2, with TRBD2 matching 7 bases. V gave up 1 base and J gave up 0 bases; unmatched junction bases: 5. This CDR3 is built from 17 residues. In germline, CDR1 is SEHNR, CDR2 FQNEAQ (reference sequence). For the CDR3, the DNA is TGTGCCAGCAGCTTAGTCGGGGGGTTCGCGAACACCGGGGAGCTGTTTTTT. Its translation: CASSLVGGFANTGELFF.

The gene calls are TRBV10-3 and TRBJ2-5, with D possibly TRBD2 on 6 matching bases. Germline CDR1 and CDR2: ENHRY and SYGVKD. The CDR3 covers 14 residues. V shed 3 bases and J shed 5 bases, with 13 bases lying between them. The CDR3 is CAISESGRGETQYF. CDR3 DNA: TGTGCCATCAGTGAAAGCGGTCGGGGGGAGACCCAGTACTTC.

In regard to this clone: Within the sample, other DNA sequences also encode this same CDR3. The genes are TRBV20-1 and TRBJ1-5; D unresolved. V dropped 3 bases and J dropped 5 bases, with 5 bases sitting between them. This CDR3 is 11 amino acids long. Germline V gene sequence: CDR1 DFQATT, CDR2 SNEGSKA (reference sequence). The CDR3 DNA follows: TGCAGTGCTAGTCGAGATCAGCCCCAGCATTTT. It specifies CSASRDQPQHF.

This clone appeared once. The J gene is TRBJ2-2, the V gene TRBV30; D might be TRBD2 (6 bases). Germline CDR1 is GTSNPN and CDR2 is SVGIG (reference sequence). The CDR3 has 13 amino acids. Trimming took 3 bases from V and 5 from J, leaving 10 bases between them. Written as DNA, the CDR3 is TGTGCCTGGAGGGAGGGAGGTACCGGGGAGCTGTTTTTT. Its translation is CAWREGGTGELFF.

The chain joins TRBV7-2 to TRBJ1-5; D possibly corresponds to TRBD1 (5 bases). CDR3 size: 14 residues. V was pared by 3 bases and J by 0 bases, with 6 bases between. Germline loops: CDR1 SGHTA, CDR2 FQGNSA. This chain's CDR3 is CASSLGPSNQPQHF. The CDR3 bases are TGTGCCAGCAGCTTGGGGCCTAGCAATCAGCCCCAGCATTTT.

The rearrangement links TRBV5-6 to TRBJ2-5, with 12 bases matching TRBD2. The ends lost 2 bases at V and 6 bases at J; junction bases unmatched: 5. The CDR3 totals 15 residues. The V gene's germline CDR1 is SGHDT and CDR2 YYEEEE. The CDR3 region is CASSFLAGGMKTQYF. As DNA, the CDR3 is TGTGCCAGCAGCTTTCTAGCGGGAGGGATGAAGACCCAGTACTTC.

This clone was seen only once. J is TRBJ2-4 and V is TRBV29-1; TRBD1 matches 8 bases. J gave up 2 bases and V 5 bases, and 8 bases lay outside the gene matches. The CDR3 loop spans 15 amino acids. The germline CDR1 and CDR2 sequences are SQVTM and ANQGSEA. The CDR3 DNA reads as TGCAGCGTTCAAGGGACAGGAATAACCAAAAACATTCAGTACTTC. Its protein product is CSVQGTGITKNIQYF.

This chain uses TRBV6-6 with TRBJ2-3; 9 nucleotides line up with TRBD2. Unmatched junction bases numbered 4, after V lost 6 bases and J lost 0 bases. This CDR3 has 15 residues. Germline V lookup: CDR1 MNHNY, CDR2 SVGAGI (reference sequence). CDR3 sequence (DNA): TGTGCCAGCAGACCTAGCGGGACCAGCACAGATACGCAGTATTTT. Translating it yields CASRPSGTSTDTQYF.

Regarding this clone: Other nucleotide sequences in the sample specify the same CDR3. V usage is TRBV18 and J usage is TRBJ2-3; D is unclear. V was pared by 3 bases and J by 2 bases, with 6 bases between. The germline V gene encodes CDR1 KGHSH and CDR2 LQKENI. CDR3 length: 13 amino acids. CDR3 in DNA: TGTGCCAGCTCACCTAGCATCACAGATACGCAGTATTTT. Residues: CASSPSITDTQYF.

The chain links TRBV28 to TRBJ2-2, with D possibly matching TRBD1 (6 bases). Deletions cut 6 bases from V and 7 bases from J, with 6 bases between. CDR3 size: 11 residues. Germline loops: CDR1 MDHEN, CDR2 SYDVKM. The CDR3 loop reads CASRDSGELFF. CDR3 nucleotides: TGTGCCAGCAGGGACAGCGGGGAGCTGTTTTTT.

This clone came up a few times. J is TRBJ1-5 and V is TRBV27; D is uncertain. The CDR3 is made up of 13 amino acids. The germline V gene encodes CDR1 MNHEY and CDR2 SMNVEV (reference sequence). Trimming removed 6 bases at V and 4 bases at J, with 10 bases between. In DNA, the CDR3 is TGTGCCAGCAGAAACAGCAAGAATCAGCCCCAGCATTTT. This gives the protein CASRNSKNQPQHF.

The V and J genes are TRBV5-1 and TRBJ2-3; D is unclear. V shed 4 bases and J shed 3 bases, with 12 bases lying between them. The germline CDR1 and CDR2 sequences are SGHRS and YFSETQ. The CDR3 consists of 14 residues. The CDR3 reads CASSPRGGTDTQYF. The CDR3 coding sequence is TGCGCCAGCAGCCCCCGTGGCGGAACAGATACGCAGTATTTT.

This chain links TRBV4-2 with TRBJ1-2; 10 nucleotides align to TRBD1. CDR1 is LGHNA, CDR2 YNFKEQ, per germline. The CDR3 length is 19 residues. J gave up 4 bases and V 0 bases, and 14 bases lay outside the gene matches. In nucleotides, the CDR3 is TGTGCCAGCAGCCAAGACTTAAACCCCGGGACAGGGGTCCTCTATGGCTACACCTTC. This encodes CASSQDLNPGTGVLYGYTF.

The chain couples TRBV7-2 to TRBJ2-7; 7 nucleotides agree with TRBD1. The germline V gene encodes CDR1 SGHTA and CDR2 FQGNSA. The CDR3 is 12 residues long. Germline trimming cut 5 bases from V and 6 bases from J; bases unmatched to any gene: 4. CDR3 loop: CASSPTGLEQYF. DNA of the CDR3: TGTGCCAGCAGCCCGACAGGGCTCGAGCAGTACTTC.

The V and J genes are TRBV5-1 and TRBJ2-3; TRBD2 aligns across 10 bases. CDR3 length: 15 residues. CDR1 and CDR2 from the germline V gene are SGHRS and YFSETQ. V lost 4 bases to trimming and J lost 5 bases; unmatched junction nucleotides: 7. CDR3 in amino acids: CASSLAASGRDTQYF. The CDR3 DNA reads as TGCGCCAGCAGCCTGGCGGCTAGCGGGAGAGATACGCAGTATTTT.